This section outlines one T cell receptor beta chain sequence together with its context. Its antigen is still unknown. A read error is likely, as this CDR3 ends without the conserved phenylalanine or tryptophan. This record comes from a study of shared clonotypes between healthy human individuals (dated by TCRdb to 2018 to 2021). Regarding the study in general: A few men and a couple of women, aged 18 to 49 years, made up the cohort. Per donor, leukapheresis produced somewhere between about 0.9 and 9.5 billion PBMCs. For each donor, CD4 naive and CD4 memory were each given three plates, CD8 naive was given two plates, and CD8 memory was given one plate. Blood TCR repertoires of roughly 5 healthy adults were deeply sequenced to estimate repertoire size and the extent of clonotype sharing between individuals. Libraries were prepared and TCR repertoires were sequenced by different laboratories using diverse techniques, in order to increase sequencing depth and limit assay-specific biases.

A distance of 14 bases separates the germline ends of V and J, which lose 6 bases and 0 bases respectively. The CDR3 is 15 residues long, counting both termini. Left in the record is the CDR3 DNA by itself, 45 bases read in frame from the first base. The germline V gene (reference sequence) sets CDR1 to LNHDA and CDR2 to SQIVND. Using the deep immunoSEQ assay, TCR CDR3 regions were amplified from genomic DNA by multiplex PCR. Extracted genomic DNA from each cell subset was distributed evenly across all wells of several immunoSEQ 96-well plates, and each plate was treated as a replicate. For sorted subsets, roughly 190 ng of genomic DNA, equivalent to 30,000 or so T cell genomes, went into each replicate PCR. Purified libraries were quantified with a Qubit 3.0 fluorometer, sized on a Bioanalyzer 2100, and re-quantified with the KAPA Library Quantification kit. Every immunoSEQ 96-well plate was sequenced on a separate single-read 150-cycle Illumina NextSeq 550 flow cell. Per the source publication's procedure: The immunoSEQ output contained only junctional sequences without quality scores, so filtering could not match that applied to full-length reads. Sequences were annotated with PyIR, a Python wrapper for IgBLAST v1.9, using IMGT germline references to assign V/J genes and CDR3. Reads with weak V/J assignments (E-value above 1e-6), missing CDR3, stop codons, out-of-frame junctions, or ambiguous translated residues were removed. V3J clonotypes were defined as sequences sharing an identical inferred V gene, J gene, and CDR3 amino acid sequence. To compute the percentage overlap between repertoires, the number of shared unique clonotypes was divided by the size of the smaller repertoire. Three approaches were used to assess repertoire richness: RTK rarefaction, the Chao1 estimator, and Recon v2.1 estimates of unobserved clonotypes. Generation probabilities for all TCRbeta clonotypes obtained by the gDNA method from a few donors were computed using OLGA. Drawn from immuneACCESS, this table holds only the in-frame rearrangements with V and J called that TCRdb kept. Clones are partly lost; checked studies trace under half to an unresolved V gene and leave the rest unexplained. V, J and clone size are those of that table, while D and trimming were read from the DNA. Present in this sample are just over 2,000,000 clones, 85% to 95% of which were seen just once. The ten largest clonotypes hold 0.9% to 1.3% of the sample.

CD8 naive samples consisted of CD45RO-negative cells that were positively selected for CCR7, yielding a CD45RA+CCR7+ population without TemRA cells. Donors were healthy HIV-negative adults with no recently reported acute infections or vaccinations. All donors were Caucasian adults living in Nashville, Tennessee, USA. Blood was obtained by leukapheresis, after which PBMCs were separated by Ficoll-Histopaque density gradient centrifugation and cryopreserved in liquid nitrogen vapor phase. Analytical flow cytometry was used to check the purity and quantity of each magnetically sorted T cell population. Each sorted fraction had its genomic DNA isolated and then quantified by UV absorbance on a Nanodrop 2000c. Overall results and qualifications from the work: Naive subsets generally had larger estimated clonotype richness than memory subsets did. Even with the large sequencing depth, rarefaction of the sorted-subset datasets indicated that sequencing was incomplete. Sharing across four donors was observed for approximately 4.6% of naive CD4, over 3% of naive CD8, over 2% of memory CD4, and roughly 0.4% of memory CD8 clonotypes. Compared with non-shared clonotypes, the clonotypes found in all four sorted-subset donors had higher generation probabilities. Because the study included a small number of donors, the genetic and exposure-history diversity represented was limited. Based on pairwise subsampling, the degree of clonotype sharing among donors was expected to be affected by sequencing depth. Sampling was restricted to blood, and TCR repertoires in tissues likely differ from the TCR repertoires found in blood.

This TCR was sampled from a man aged 18 to 35 in good health. Input material: naive CD8+ T cells sorted from blood. In light of the paper, this sample's cell subset or site label describes: CD45RA+CCR7+. The rearrangement joined TRBV19 to TRBJ1-2, and the D gene may be TRBD1, 5 bases matching. The CDR3 region: CASRKPGTTNYGYTS. The nucleotide sequence reads TGTGCCAGTAGGAAACCCGGGACCACTAACTATGGCTACACCTCC.